Below, 23 T cell receptor beta chains from the same sample are listed, as sequenced in a study of T cell responses to AZD1222 COVID-19 vaccine. This table comes from immunoSEQ multiplex PCR, and its TCRdb copy is limited to in-frame clones, with some not included. The sample carries roughly 120,000 clones, approximately 93% recorded once. Sequenced material: peripheral blood, taken on day 0 of AZD1222 vaccination. The source is an adult in good health.

The chain links TRBV11-2 to TRBJ1-6; 10 positions agree with TRBD1. The CDR3 is 19 residues long. Germline values: CDR1 SGHAT, CDR2 FQNNGV. V lost 1 base, J lost 2 bases, and 8 bases stayed unmatched. CDR3 coding DNA: TGTGCCAGCAGCTTAGTGCCGGGACAGGGGTTTCCCTATAATTCACCCCTCCACTTT. Encoded protein: CASSLVPGQGFPYNSPLHF. Using reference TRBV11-2 and TRBJ1-6 for the parts outside the CDR3, the full variable domain is EAGVAQSPRYKIIEKRQSVAFWCNPISGHATLYWYQQILGQGPKLLIQFQNNGVVDDSQLPKDRFSAERLKGVDSTLKIQPAKLEDSAVYLCASSLVPGQGFPYNSPLHFGNGTRLTVT.

This rearrangement joins TRBV9 to TRBJ2-2, with 7 positions matching TRBD2. Germline CDR1 reads SGDLS; CDR2 reads YYNGEE. This CDR3 is built from 18 residues. Germline trimming cut 0 bases from V and 0 bases from J; bases unmatched to any gene: 8. The CDR3 DNA sequence: TGTGCCAGCAGCGTAGGGGTTAGCGGGTATACGAACACCGGGGAGCTGTTTTTT. Translated: CASSVGVSGYTNTGELFF.

V usage is TRBV5-1 and J usage is TRBJ1-4; possibly TRBD1 for D (6 bases). There are 15 residues in the CDR3. Trimming left V 3 bases short and J 8 bases short, with 17 bases between. Per the germline V gene, CDR1 is SGHRS and CDR2 is YFSETQ. DNA for the CDR3: TGCGCCAGCAGCTCGGGGGGACAAGGGGGAGAAAAACTGTTTTTT. Amino acid sequence: CASSSGGQGGEKLFF.

The chain combines TRBV28 with TRBJ2-3; TRBD2 matches at 8 bases. The V and J ends lost 2 bases and 1 base, in that order; junction bases with no gene match: 5. The CDR3 has 16 residues. CDR1 and CDR2 (germline): MDHEN, SYDVKM. This chain's CDR3 is CASSLSGREGTDTQYF. DNA of the CDR3: TGTGCCAGCAGTTTAAGCGGGAGAGAGGGCACAGATACGCAGTATTTT.

The V gene is TRBV15, the J gene TRBJ2-3; 7 bases agree with TRBD2. Trimming at V came to 0 bases and at J to 5 bases, leaving 5 bases not matched to a gene. The CDR3 has 15 amino acids. Germline values: CDR1 LNHNV, CDR2 YYDKDF (reference sequence). CDR3 DNA sequence: TGTGCCACCAGCAGAGATTGGCGGGAGAGAGATACGCAGTATTTT. Translated, it gives CATSRDWRERDTQYF.

The chain combines TRBV9 with TRBJ1-4, with 7 bases fitting TRBD1. Germline loops: CDR1 SGDLS, CDR2 YYNGEE. The CDR3 has 14 amino acids. V gave up 3 bases and J gave up 2 bases; unmatched junction bases: 1. DNA for the CDR3: TGTGCCAGCAGCGACAGGGGTACTAATGAAAAACTGTTTTTT. Its translation is CASSDRGTNEKLFF. Drawing the rest from reference TRBV9 and TRBJ1-4, the complete variable domain is DSGVTQTPKHLITATGQRVTLRCSPRSGDLSVYWYQQSLDQGLQFLIQYYNGEERAKGNILERFSAQQFPDLHSELNLSSLELGDSALYFCASSDRGTNEKLFFGSGTQLSVL.

This rearrangement joins TRBV12-3 or TRBV12-4 to TRBJ1-1, with a possible D match to TRBD1 (5 bases). The V end lost 6 bases, the J end lost 4 bases, and 12 bases lay between the germline ends. The CDR3 is 13 residues long. The CDR3 DNA reads as TGTGCCAGCAGCTTACGGGGGAGCACTGAAGCTTTCTTT. Translating gives CASSLRGSTEAFF.

This clone was seen just once. The V gene is TRBV28, the J gene TRBJ1-5; 7 positions agree with TRBD1. Trimming took 5 bases from V and 6 from J; bases not matched to a gene: 10. CDR3 length: 15 amino acids. The germline CDR1 and CDR2 sequences are MDHEN and SYDVKM. The CDR3 DNA follows: TGTGCCAGCAGTAGCGCCGGGACAGTGACTCAGCCCCAGCATTTT. Its translation is CASSSAGTVTQPQHF.

The chain combines TRBV7-2 with TRBJ2-2; D not certain. This CDR3 has 18 residues. CDR1 is SGHTA, CDR2 FQGNSA, per germline. V was trimmed by 1 base and J by 4 bases, leaving 19 bases between them. The CDR3 bases are TGTGCCAGCAGCTTAGAAGTGGGTTTCGGAGCGTTCACCGGGGAGCTGTTTTTT. It codes for CASSLEVGFGAFTGELFF.

The chain is built from TRBV10-3 and TRBJ1-1; the D gene is possibly TRBD1 (6 bases). The V end was cut by 4 bases, the J end by 6 bases, with 21 bases between. The CDR3 is made up of 16 amino acids. Germline V lookup: CDR1 ENHRY, CDR2 SYGVKD. The CDR3 here is CAISGTYTEGGSEAFF. CDR3 coding DNA: TGTGCCATCAGTGGGACTTATACGGAGGGGGGTTCTGAAGCTTTCTTT.

The J gene is TRBJ2-2, the V gene TRBV2; TRBD2 agrees at 13 bases. CDR1 is SNHLY and CDR2 is FYNNEI in the germline V gene. The length of the CDR3 is 16 residues. The V gene end was trimmed by 3 bases and the J gene end by 8 bases; junction bases not matched to a gene: 6. CDR3 loop: CASSETSGRPGGELFF. CDR3 coding DNA: TGTGCCAGCAGTGAGACTAGCGGGAGGCCGGGTGGGGAGCTGTTTTTT.

This clone was observed a few times. Other nucleotide sequences in the sample specify the same CDR3. The chain employs TRBV5-4 and TRBJ1-1, with D hard to call. Trimming left V 1 base short and J 0 bases short, with 4 bases between. Germline values: CDR1 SGHNT, CDR2 YYREEE (reference sequence). The CDR3 consists of 13 residues. This CDR3 reads CASSLSVNTEAFF. The DNA of the CDR3 is TGTGCCAGCAGCTTGTCCGTGAACACTGAAGCTTTCTTT. Using reference TRBV5-4 and TRBJ1-1 for the parts outside the CDR3, the full variable domain is ETGVTQSPTHLIKTRGQQVTLRCSSQSGHNTVSWYQQALGQGPQFIFQYYREEENGRGNFPPRFSGLQFPNYSSELNVNALELDDSALYLCASSLSVNTEAFFGQGTRLTVV.

This clone has just one count. This rearrangement joins TRBV5-1 to TRBJ1-5; D not resolved. This CDR3 has 13 amino acids. V was clipped by 2 bases and J by 7 bases, with 10 bases between them. Germline CDR1 and CDR2: SGHRS and YFSETQ. CDR3 DNA: TGCGCCAGCAGCTTTTCAGGTATGCAGCCCCAGCATTTT. The encoded protein is CASSFSGMQPQHF.

The chain has TRBV10-3 and TRBJ1-3; D remains unclear. The germline V and J ends were trimmed by 2 bases and 9 bases, with 17 bases remaining between them. The CDR3 runs to 15 residues. Germline V gene data show CDR1 as ENHRY and CDR2 as SYGVKD. Here the CDR3 DNA reads TGTGCCATCAGTGAGGCAGTCCTGGGAGGAGGCACCATATATTTT. Translated, it gives CAISEAVLGGGTIYF.

V is TRBV18 and J is TRBJ2-5; D ambiguous. Per the germline V gene, CDR1 is KGHSH and CDR2 is LQKENI. Deletions cut 2 bases from V and 3 bases from J, with 7 bases between. The CDR3 is 13 residues long. CDR3: CASSPYPEETQYF. In DNA, the CDR3 is TGTGCCAGCTCACCATACCCAGAAGAGACCCAGTACTTC.

The rearrangement joins TRBV27 to TRBJ1-1; TRBD1 is a possible D gene (5 bases). The CDR3 loop spans 14 amino acids. V lost 1 base, J lost 11 bases, and 17 bases lay in between. Germline V gene lookup returns CDR1 MNHEY and CDR2 SMNVEV (reference sequence). CDR3 protein: CASSLFVDSRGAFF. As DNA, the CDR3 is TGTGCCAGCAGTTTATTCGTGGACTCCCGGGGGGCTTTCTTT.

The chain employs TRBV5-1 and TRBJ1-1, with TRBD1 matching over 7 bases. V was pared by 5 bases and J by 0 bases, with 13 bases of the junction left unmatched. The CDR3 runs to 17 residues. Germline CDR1 SGHRS, CDR2 YFSETQ. The CDR3 nucleotides read TGCGCCAGCAGGTCCGGGACAGTCGGAGATATGAACACTGAAGCTTTCTTT. This encodes CASRSGTVGDMNTEAFF.

The chain combines TRBV6-5 with TRBJ2-2, with D possibly matching TRBD2 (5 bases). Germline CDR1 is MNHEY and CDR2 is SVGAGI. The CDR3 loop spans 16 amino acids. V lost 3 bases to trimming and J lost 1 base, with 12 bases between them. The CDR3, as DNA: TGTGCCAGCAGTTATTTTGGGAGAGGGAACACCGGGGAGCTGTTTTTT. Amino acid sequence: CASSYFGRGNTGELFF.

For the CDR3, the DNA is TGTGCCAGCAGTGTCGGCGCTAGTTTCTCGTCAGGGGAGCTGTTTTTT. It is translated as CASSVGASFSSGELFF. The chain joins TRBV2 to TRBJ2-2, with no clear D. Germline-derived CDR1 and CDR2 are SNHLY and FYNNEI. Trimming left V 4 bases short and J 8 bases short, with 20 bases between. The CDR3 runs to 16 residues.

The chain carries TRBV7-9 and TRBJ1-2; D is ambiguous. The ends were cut back, 5 bases at V and 6 bases at J, with 16 bases in the middle. Looked up from germline, CDR1 is SEHNR and CDR2 is FQNEAQ (reference sequence). The CDR3 totals 14 residues. The CDR3: CASSPQSLSDGYTF. The CDR3, as DNA: TGTGCCAGCAGCCCCCAGTCTTTGTCGGATGGCTACACCTTC.

This chain connects TRBV15 to TRBJ2-5; D gene uncertain. Looked up from germline, CDR1 is LNHNV and CDR2 is YYDKDF (reference sequence). This CDR3 spans 13 amino acids. Trimming left V 0 bases short and J 5 bases short, with 7 bases between. CDR3 residues: CATSRDGWETQYF. In DNA, the CDR3 is TGTGCCACCAGCAGAGACGGATGGGAGACCCAGTACTTC.

The chain uses TRBV10-3 and TRBJ2-2; D not resolved. The V end was cut by 2 bases, the J end by 0 bases, with 10 bases between. The CDR3 sequence is 16 residues long. Per the germline V gene, CDR1 is ENHRY and CDR2 is SYGVKD. The CDR3: CAISEQSATNTGELFF. The CDR3 DNA reads TGTGCCATCAGTGAGCAGTCGGCCACGAACACCGGGGAGCTGTTTTTT.

The rearrangement joins TRBV3-1 (or the pseudogene TRBV3-2) to TRBJ1-1, with D possibly being TRBD1 (5 bases). V was cut by 0 bases and J by 11 bases, with 13 bases left in between. The CDR3 has 13 residues. The germline gives CDR1 LGHDT, CDR2 YNNKEL (reference sequence). CDR3 residues: CASSQDYGTVAFF. As DNA, the CDR3 is TGTGCCAGCAGCCAAGATTATGGGACGGTGGCTTTCTTT.